One sample yielded the 2 T cell receptor beta chains listed below, sequenced in a study of read filtering for tumor transcriptome and immune sequencing. From approximately 400 ng of RNA, a library with molecular barcoded alpha/delta and beta/gamma adaptors was made. TCRdb itself ran the reads through MiXCR, one entry per CDR3 protein. The sample has some 120,000 distinct CDR3 sequences, 10% to 15% seen once. The specimen was a population of CD138-negative cells sorted from bone marrow. Receptors originate from a donor at least 40 years old with multiple myeloma.

There are many counts of this clonotype. The V call is TRBV20-1, the J call TRBJ2-3; D is perhaps TRBD2 (6 bases). Germline CDR1 is DFQATT and CDR2 is SNEGSKA (reference sequence). The CDR3 contains 14 residues. Trimming took off 5 bases at V and 5 bases at J, with 17 bases between the two ends. The CDR3 region is CSALGKRAEDTQYF. For the CDR3, the DNA is TGCAGTGCTCTGGGGAAGCGGGCGGAAGATACGCAGTATTTT.

This clonotype was counted many times. The CDR3 reads CASSPTGEFRGELFF. Here the CDR3 DNA reads TGTGCCAGCAGTCCAACAGGGGAGTTTCGAGGGGAGCTGTTTTTT. This rearrangement joins TRBV6-6 to TRBJ2-2; 7 positions match TRBD1. The CDR3 is 15 amino acids. Germline V gene data show CDR1 as MNHNY and CDR2 as SVGAGI (reference sequence). V trimming: 5 bases; J trimming: 8 bases; junction bases outside the gene matches: 11.